These 26 T cell receptor beta chains originate from one sample sequenced in a study of CD8 T cells in ankylosing spondylitis. Study-level results: In ankylosing spondylitis blood, a motif of seven or eight highly homologous TCR beta variants appeared characteristic.

TCRdb reprocessed the 5' RACE reads with MiXCR, giving one entry per CDR3 protein. The sample lists some 800,000 distinct CDR3 sequences, over 9.5% occurring once. These receptors have no identified antigens. Sequencing used blood, either unsorted or a sorted T cell fraction (not recorded which). The receptors were sampled from a male donor with ankylosing spondylitis.

The gene calls are TRBV7-2 and TRBJ2-7; D gene ambiguous. The CDR3 spans 14 residues. The V gene's germline CDR1 is SGHTA and CDR2 FQGNSA. The ends were cut back, 3 bases at V and 7 bases at J, with 16 bases in the middle. The CDR3, as DNA: TGTGCCAGCAGCTTGGTTGGAAATCTGGGGGAGCAGTACTTC. Its protein is CASSLVGNLGEQYF.

This clonotype was found a few times. The V and J genes are TRBV6-1 and TRBJ2-1; perhaps TRBD2 as D (6 bases). Germline V gene lookup returns CDR1 MNHNS and CDR2 SASEGT. Trimming stripped 6 bases from V and 3 bases from J, with 18 bases between. This CDR3 spans 16 amino acids. The CDR3 is CASRRLSGTSYNEQFF. In DNA, the CDR3 is TGTGCCAGCAGAAGGCTTAGCGGAACGAGCTACAATGAGCAGTTCTTC.

The rearrangement uses TRBV30 and TRBJ2-5; possibly TRBD2 for D (5 bases). The CDR3 extends over 13 amino acids. V was shortened by 8 bases and J by 3 bases, with 16 bases between the two germline ends. Per the germline V gene, CDR1 is GTSNPN and CDR2 is SVGIG (reference sequence). CDR3 bases: TGTGCCGCTGGAGAGAGGGTTAAAGAGACCCAGTACTTC. This encodes CAAGERVKETQYF.

The chain joins TRBV20-1 to TRBJ2-2, with TRBD1 as a possible D gene (7 bases). Looked up from germline, CDR1 is DFQATT and CDR2 is SNEGSKA (reference sequence). Between the trimmed V and J ends, which lost 3 bases and 4 bases, there was a span of 15 bases. The CDR3 contains 15 residues. The CDR3 region has the DNA TGCAGTGCTAGCTGGCCAGGGGGGCTCACCGGGGAGCTGTTTTTT. Translating gives CSASWPGGLTGELFF.

The chain uses TRBV20-1 and TRBJ2-7, with TRBD2 identical over 7 bases. The CDR3 covers 15 residues. Germline lookup yields CDR1 DFQATT and CDR2 SNEGSKA (reference sequence). V dropped 2 bases and J dropped 6; count of bases not matched to a gene: 13. CDR3 sequence (DNA): TGCAGTGCTAGATTCCCCCTCGCGGGAGTACGCGAGCAGTACTTC. Residues: CSARFPLAGVREQYF.

V is TRBV20-1 and J is TRBJ2-7; D remains unclear. Trimming stripped 3 bases from V and 3 bases from J, with 12 bases between. CDR1 is DFQATT and CDR2 is SNEGSKA in the germline V gene (reference sequence). The CDR3 totals 13 residues. The CDR3 sequence is CSASFSHIYEQYF. The CDR3 DNA is TGCAGTGCTAGTTTTTCACACATCTACGAGCAGTACTTC.

This clonotype was observed a few times. The chain recombines TRBV20-1 with TRBJ1-2; no clear D. In germline, CDR1 is DFQATT, CDR2 SNEGSKA (reference sequence). The CDR3 has 12 residues. The germline V and J ends were trimmed by 3 bases and 8 bases, with 13 bases remaining between them. CDR3 loop: CSARAASRGYTF. In nucleotides, the CDR3 is TGCAGTGCTAGGGCAGCATCGAGAGGCTACACCTTC.

This clonotype was recorded many times. The chain links TRBV5-1 to TRBJ2-2; D is uncertain. V was pared by 1 base and J by 5 bases, with 12 bases between. The CDR3 has 15 residues. CDR1 and CDR2 (germline): SGHRS, YFSETQ. The CDR3 is CASSLNDLRTGELFF. CDR3 bases: TGCGCCAGCAGCTTGAACGACCTTAGGACCGGGGAGCTGTTTTTT. Based on the CDR3 plus reference TRBV5-1 and TRBJ2-2, the full variable domain is KAGVTQTPRYLIKTRGQQVTLSCSPISGHRSVSWYQQTPGQGLQFLFEYFSETQRNKGNFPGRFSGRQFSNSRSEMNVSTLELGDSALYLCASSLNDLRTGELFFGEGSRLTVL.

The chain employs TRBV18 and TRBJ2-5; a possible D gene is TRBD1 (5 bases). Germline CDR1 and CDR2: KGHSH and LQKENI. CDR3 size: 13 residues. Between the trimmed V and J ends, which lost 8 bases and 5 bases, there was a span of 15 bases. The CDR3 spells CASSPGAAETQYF. CDR3 sequence (DNA): TGTGCCAGCAGCCCTGGGGCGGCGGAGACCCAGTACTTC.

V is TRBV5-6 and J is TRBJ2-1, with D possibly being TRBD1 or TRBD2 (5 bases each). CDR3 length: 15 residues. Trimming left V 2 bases short and J 1 base short, with 10 bases between. Germline V gives CDR1 SGHDT, CDR2 YYEEEE. DNA of the CDR3: TGTGCCAGCAGCTTTGGGGGACGGTCCTACAATGAGCAGTTCTTC. This gives the protein CASSFGGRSYNEQFF.

This clonotype was counted between two and nine times. The chain links TRBV12-3 or TRBV12-4 to TRBJ1-2; 7 bases are shared with TRBD1. With 3 bases clipped from V and 8 bases from J, the junction kept 9 bases outside the gene matches. The CDR3 is 14 amino acids. The CDR3 DNA sequence: TGTGCCAGCAGTTTTAACAGGGGATTTGACGGCTACACCTTC. Translated: CASSFNRGFDGYTF.

V usage is TRBV18 and J usage is TRBJ1-5; D is uncertain. V lost 3 bases and J 4 bases, leaving 13 bases between the germline ends. The germline gives CDR1 KGHSH, CDR2 LQKENI. The length of the CDR3 is 15 residues. DNA of the CDR3: TGTGCCAGCTCACCTCTTGGGAATAGGAATCAGCCCCAGCATTTT. Encoded protein: CASSPLGNRNQPQHF.

There are many counts of this clonotype. The chain has TRBV10-2 and TRBJ2-3; no firm D call. V was pared by 6 bases and J by 4 bases, with 11 bases between. Looked up from germline, CDR1 is WSHSY and CDR2 is SAAADI. The CDR3 consists of 13 residues. Here the CDR3 DNA reads TGCGCCAGCAGAGAGACGGGCGCAGATACGCAGTATTTT. It encodes CASRETGADTQYF.

This clonotype has a handful of counts. The V gene is TRBV7-9, the J gene TRBJ2-2; D remains unclear. This CDR3 spans 14 amino acids. CDR1 is SEHNR, CDR2 FQNEAQ, per germline (reference sequence). V was shortened by 4 bases and J by 4 bases, with 10 bases between the two germline ends. CDR3 amino acids: CASSSSLGTGELFF. In DNA, the CDR3 is TGTGCCAGCAGCTCATCTCTGGGCACCGGGGAGCTGTTTTTT.

This clonotype was counted a few times. V gene TRBV10-3 combines with J gene TRBJ1-2; D ambiguous. The ends were cut back, 2 bases at V and 2 bases at J, with 6 bases in the middle. Germline V gives CDR1 ENHRY, CDR2 SYGVKD. The length of the CDR3 is 13 residues. In nucleotides, the CDR3 is TGTGCCATCAGTGAGAAGGAGAACTATGGCTACACCTTC. Encoded protein: CAISEKENYGYTF.

V and J are TRBV6-2 or TRBV6-3 and TRBJ2-2; D unclear. This CDR3 has 15 residues. In germline, CDR1 is MNHEY, CDR2 SVGEGT. V gave up 7 bases and J gave up 2 bases, with 14 bases separating them. The CDR3 loop reads CASNLGRINTGELFF. The CDR3 DNA follows: TGTGCCAGCAATCTTGGCAGGATAAACACCGGGGAGCTGTTTTTT.

The chain employs TRBV5-6 and TRBJ2-5; 13 nucleotides align to TRBD2. CDR3 length: 17 amino acids. The ends lost 4 bases at V and 1 base at J; junction bases unmatched: 7. The germline gives CDR1 SGHDT, CDR2 YYEEEE. The CDR3 loop is CASSRLAGGPTQETQYF. CDR3 DNA: TGTGCCAGCAGCCGACTAGCGGGGGGTCCCACCCAAGAGACCCAGTACTTC.

V gene TRBV7-2 combines with J gene TRBJ2-7, with a weak D call TRBD2 (6 bases). CDR3 length: 15 residues. V lost 5 bases and J lost 2, with 16 bases in between. Germline assignment: CDR1 SGHTA and CDR2 FQGNSA. The CDR3: CASSIRTTVTYEQYF. In DNA form, the CDR3 reads TGTGCCAGCAGCATAAGGACTACCGTAACCTACGAGCAGTACTTC.

J is TRBJ2-7 and V is TRBV20-1, with 7 bases that match TRBD2. The length of the CDR3 is 15 residues. The trim removed 6 bases at V and 3 bases at J, leaving 14 bases unmatched. CDR1 is DFQATT and CDR2 is SNEGSKA in the germline V gene (reference sequence). Written as DNA, the CDR3 is TGCAGTGCCGCAGCCACTAGCGAGCCTGGCTACGAGCAGTACTTC. Translated, it gives CSAAATSEPGYEQYF.

This clonotype was observed a handful of times. The genes are TRBV12-3 or TRBV12-4 and TRBJ2-3; 14 positions agree with TRBD2. The CDR3 has 15 residues. Losses at the gene ends were 5 bases for V and 6 bases for J; bases not matched to a gene: 4. Here the CDR3 reads CASSPRTSGRDTQYF. Written as DNA, the CDR3 is TGTGCCAGCAGTCCAAGGACTAGCGGGAGGGATACGCAGTATTTT.

This rearrangement joins TRBV5-1 to TRBJ2-1; 7 bases line up with TRBD1. From germline, CDR1 is SGHRS and CDR2 YFSETQ. The V gene end was trimmed by 2 bases and the J gene end by 5 bases; junction bases not matched to a gene: 4. This CDR3 is built from 14 residues. CDR3 sequence: CASSFYRGDNEQFF. In nucleotides, the CDR3 is TGCGCCAGCAGCTTTTACAGGGGCGACAATGAGCAGTTCTTC.

CDR3 nucleotides: TGCAGTGCAGATCGACGGCTAGCCAAAAACATTCAGTACTTC. Its translation is CSADRRLAKNIQYF. The chain employs TRBV20-1 and TRBJ2-4, with D unclear. The length of the CDR3 is 14 residues. Deletions cut 6 bases from V and 0 bases from J, with 12 bases between. CDR1 is DFQATT, CDR2 SNEGSKA, per germline (reference sequence).

The CDR3 loop is CASRTTGGPGGELFF. The CDR3 DNA reads TGCGCCAGCAGGACTACGGGGGGCCCCGGCGGGGAGCTGTTTTTT. This sequence joins TRBV5-1 and TRBJ2-2; TRBD2 is a possible D gene (7 bases). Trimming removed 5 bases from V and 7 bases from J, with 18 bases in between. This CDR3 spans 15 amino acids. Germline assignment: CDR1 SGHRS and CDR2 YFSETQ. Full variable domain (remainder filled in from reference TRBV5-1 and TRBJ2-2): KAGVTQTPRYLIKTRGQQVTLSCSPISGHRSVSWYQQTPGQGLQFLFEYFSETQRNKGNFPGRFSGRQFSNSRSEMNVSTLELGDSALYLCASRTTGGPGGELFFGEGSRLTVL.

V gene TRBV6-2 or TRBV6-3 combines with J gene TRBJ2-3; the match to TRBD2 covers 7 bases. J was trimmed by 1 base and V by 0 bases; bases with no gene match: 19. Germline assignment: CDR1 MNHEY and CDR2 SVGEGT. The CDR3 has 21 residues. The CDR3 DNA reads TGTGCCAGCAGTTACTCGAGGTTGCAGGGTACGGCTAGCGGCCGCACAGATACGCAGTATTTT. Its translation is CASSYSRLQGTASGRTDTQYF.

This clonotype was counted only a few times. The chain carries TRBV20-1 and TRBJ2-7; D not certain. V lost 3 bases to trimming and J lost 0 bases, with 12 bases between them. Germline V lookup: CDR1 DFQATT, CDR2 SNEGSKA (reference sequence). This CDR3 contains 14 residues. In nucleotides, the CDR3 is TGCAGTGCTAGTATTCCCCAAAGCTCCTACGAGCAGTACTTC. Protein product: CSASIPQSSYEQYF.

The table lists this clonotype with a few counts. The gene calls are TRBV29-1 and TRBJ1-1; maybe TRBD1 (5 bases). This CDR3 region has 14 residues. V lost 5 bases and J lost 4, with 17 bases in between. Germline values: CDR1 SQVTM, CDR2 ANQGSEA. The CDR3 nucleotides are TGCAGCGTTTCGGGACTCTTAGTAGGCACTGAAGCTTTCTTT. Protein product: CSVSGLLVGTEAFF.